What follows describes a single T cell receptor beta chain. Its antigen is unknown. Produced via immunoSEQ multiplex PCR; TCRdb's table is partial and in-frame only. There are some 1 million clones in the sample; under 80% occur only once, and about 1.5% lies in the top ten. The CDR3 runs 13 residues. With V trimmed by 4 bases and J by 8 bases, 6 bases remained unmatched. Germline-derived CDR1 and CDR2 are SNHLY and FYNNEI. This entry belongs to a study of shared clonotypes between healthy human individuals. Study observations and caveats: With few donors, the genetic and exposure-history diversity represented was limited. Unshared clonotypes carried lower generation probabilities than those common to all four donors. Clonotype sharing across a few donors was observed for approximately 5% of naive CD4 clonotypes.

The sequencing sample was made of memory CD4+ T cells sorted from blood. The subset here: CD45RA-negative fraction. The chain combines TRBV2 with TRBJ2-5; 8 bases agree with TRBD1. This clonotype was sampled from a man between 18 and 29 years old in good health. The CDR3 DNA sequence: TGTGCCAGCAGTGGGACAGGGTTGGATACCCAGTACTTC. It codes for CASSGTGLDTQYF.